A selection of T cell receptor beta chains follows, all from one sample in a study of immune cell composition in non-small cell lung cancer. The repertoire was sequenced with immunoSEQ multiplex PCR; TCRdb's copy has only in-frame clones and lacks some. The table lists 2,800 or so clones, over 60% of them singletons. Sequencing was performed on non-adjacent lung tissue. The receptor source for this set is a human donor with non-small cell lung cancer. Each CDR3 is given with its conserved first and last residue. D genes are given only for firm matches. The size field is filled for only some rows; it gives once, few, many or a size class.

D | size | J | length | V | CDR3 | DNA
TRBD2 | few | TRBJ2-5 | 17 | TRBV5-6 | CASSSLLADVFQETQYF | TGTGCCAGCAGCTCCCTTCTAGCGGATGTATTCCAAGAGACCCAGTACTTC
NA | once | TRBJ2-5 | 14 | TRBV5-1 | CASSLQTSWETQYF | TGCGCCAGCAGCTTGCAAACATCATGGGAGACCCAGTACTTC
TRBD2 | few | TRBJ2-1 | 17 | TRBV4-3 | CASSQDPASGGYNEQFF | TGCGCCAGCAGCCAAGATCCGGCTAGCGGGGGCTACAATGAGCAGTTCTTC
TRBD1 | NA | TRBJ1-2 | 14 | TRBV6-5 | CASSRDRGSPGYTF | TGTGCCAGCAGTCGGGACAGGGGCAGTCCTGGCTACACCTTC
TRBD1 | NA | TRBJ2-3 | 14 | TRBV10-3 | CAISARGPGDTQYF | TGTGCCATCAGTGCCAGGGGGCCAGGAGATACGCAGTATTTT
NA | NA | TRBJ1-4 | 16 | TRBV21-1 | CASSKMNRGFNEKLFF | TGTGCCAGCAGCAAAATGAATAGAGGGTTTAATGAAAAACTGTTTTTT
NA | few | TRBJ1-1 | 12 | TRBV30 | CAFSTVNTEAFF | TGTGCCTTCTCGACAGTGAACACTGAAGCTTTCTTT
TRBD1 | few | TRBJ1-2 | 15 | TRBV15 | CATSRDPGQGYGYTF | TGTGCCACCAGCAGAGATCCCGGACAGGGCTATGGCTACACCTTC
NA | NA | TRBJ1-5 | 15 | TRBV7-9 | CASSLGGDRNQPQHF | TGTGCCAGCAGCTTAGGGGGGGACCGTAATCAGCCCCAGCATTTT
TRBD2 | NA | TRBJ2-1 | 15 | TRBV5-1 | CASSSQAGSFNEQFF | TGCGCCAGCAGCTCACAAGCGGGGAGTTTCAATGAGCAGTTCTTC
NA | NA | TRBJ1-5 | 13 | TRBV5-1 | CASSSDSNQPQHF | TGCGCCAGCAGCTCCGACAGTAATCAGCCCCAGCATTTT
TRBD1 | NA | TRBJ1-1 | 15 | TRBV4-2 | CASSQVQGGPTEAFF | TGTGCCAGCAGCCAAGTACAGGGGGGACCCACTGAAGCTTTCTTT
TRBD2 | once | TRBJ2-7 | 14 | TRBV9 | CASSVVSGSDEQYF | TGTGCCAGCAGCGTAGTTAGCGGGAGCGACGAGCAGTACTTC
NA | NA | TRBJ2-5 | 14 | TRBV6-5 | CASRHRSPRETQYF | TGTGCCAGCAGACACAGGTCCCCACGGGAGACCCAGTACTTC
TRBD1 | NA | TRBJ2-2 | 16 | TRBV27 | CASSSPTGGRTGELFF | TGTGCCAGCAGCTCTCCGACAGGGGGCCGGACCGGGGAGCTGTTTTTT
TRBD2 | NA | TRBJ2-2 | 15 | TRBV9 | CASSVAGGNTGELFF | TGTGCCAGCAGCGTAGCGGGGGGAAACACCGGGGAGCTGTTTTTT
TRBD2 | NA | TRBJ2-3 | 15 | TRBV9 | CASSRAGGGTDTQYF | TGTGCCAGCAGCCGAGCCGGCGGGGGAACAGATACGCAGTATTTT
NA | NA | TRBJ1-1 | 15 | TRBV9 | CASSVDMSMNTEAFF | TGTGCCAGCAGCGTAGATATGTCTATGAACACTGAAGCTTTCTTT
NA | few | TRBJ2-5 | 15 | TRBV5-4 | CASSLGGGYQETQYF | TGTGCCAGCAGCTTGGGGGGGGGCTACCAAGAGACCCAGTACTTC
NA | NA | TRBJ2-5 | 14 | TRBV28 | CASLTRTDQETQYF | TGTGCCAGCCTCACGAGGACAGACCAAGAGACCCAGTACTTC
NA | medium-sized | TRBJ2-7 | 13 | TRBV7-2 | CASSLEGLSEQYF | TGTGCCAGCAGCTTAGAGGGGCTCTCCGAGCAGTACTTC
TRBD1 | NA | TRBJ2-7 | 13 | TRBV28 | CASSFDRVHEQYF | TGTGCCAGCAGTTTCGACAGGGTTCACGAGCAGTACTTC
NA | NA | TRBJ1-5 | 17 | TRBV19 | CATANNLGTAGNQPQHF | TGTGCCACCGCCAATAACCTCGGGACTGCCGGCAATCAGCCCCAGCATTTT
NA | NA | TRBJ1-2 | 13 | TRBV19 | CASKQREDYGYTF | TGTGCCAGTAAGCAAAGGGAGGACTATGGCTACACCTTC
NA | NA | TRBJ2-1 | 15 | TRBV7-2 | CASSSSSVGATLQFF | TGTGCCAGCAGCAGTTCAAGCGTTGGCGCAACATTGCAGTTCTTC
TRBD2 | NA | TRBJ2-7 | 16 | TRBV7-2 | CASSLGTSRGSYEQYF | TGTGCCAGCAGCTTAGGGACTAGCCGGGGCTCCTACGAGCAGTACTTC
NA | NA | TRBJ2-3 | 12 | TRBV29-1 | CSVAWRTDTQYF | TGCAGCGTTGCCTGGCGCACAGATACGCAGTATTTT
NA | NA | TRBJ1-5 | 12 | TRBV6-5 | CASNFEGQPQHF | TGTGCCAGCAATTTCGAGGGTCAGCCCCAGCATTTT
TRBD1 | NA | TRBJ2-2 | 15 | TRBV15 | CATREDREDTGELFF | TGTGCCACCCGCGAGGACAGGGAAGACACCGGGGAGCTGTTTTTT
TRBD1 | NA | TRBJ2-7 | 14 | TRBV5-5 | CASSFETGVFEQYF | TGTGCCAGCAGCTTCGAGACAGGGGTCTTCGAGCAGTACTTC
NA | once | TRBJ2-5 | 15 | TRBV4-1 | CASSQSPGSQETQYF | TGCGCCAGCAGCCAATCGCCGGGAAGCCAAGAGACCCAGTACTTC
TRBD2 | NA | TRBJ2-1 | 17 | TRBV7-9 | CASSLDRLAGAGNEQFF | TGTGCCAGCAGCTTAGACAGACTAGCGGGAGCGGGCAATGAGCAGTTCTTC
NA | NA | TRBJ2-3 | 16 | TRBV2 | CASSEGSGRTADTQYF | TGTGCCAGCAGTGAGGGGAGTGGGAGGACTGCAGATACGCAGTATTTT
NA | NA | TRBJ2-7 | 13 | TRBV6-5 | CASRKKGAYEQYF | TGTGCCAGCAGGAAAAAGGGGGCCTACGAGCAGTACTTC
TRBD2 | NA | TRBJ2-3 | 17 | TRBV7-2 | CASSPFAGRALGDTQYF | TGTGCCAGCAGCCCGTTTGCCGGGAGGGCTCTGGGAGATACGCAGTATTTT
TRBD1 | once | TRBJ1-1 | 15 | TRBV30 | CAWRPPDRVYTEAFF | TGTGCCTGGAGGCCCCCAGACAGGGTTTACACTGAAGCTTTCTTT
NA | once | TRBJ1-2 | 15 | TRBV4-2 | CASSPTRQATYGYTF | TGTGCCAGCAGCCCCACTCGACAGGCAACCTATGGCTACACCTTC
TRBD1 | NA | TRBJ1-3 | 16 | TRBV5-1 | CASSPMGQGAGNTIYF | TGCGCCAGCAGCCCAATGGGACAGGGGGCTGGAAACACCATATATTTT
NA | NA | TRBJ1-4 | 16 | TRBV16 | CASSPRSGATNEKLFF | TGTGCCAGCAGCCCCCGGAGCGGAGCAACTAATGAAAAACTGTTTTTT
NA | few | TRBJ2-4 | 16 | TRBV19 | CASTPTSIRGKNIQYF | TGTGCCAGTACCCCGACATCCATAAGGGGCAAAAACATTCAGTACTTC
NA | NA | TRBJ2-7 | 14 | TRBV5-1 | CASSLNGPLLGQYF | TGCGCCAGCAGCTTGAATGGGCCTCTCCTCGGGCAGTACTTC
NA | NA | TRBJ2-7 | 16 | TRBV11-2 | CASSPAGGAGTYEQYF | TGTGCCAGCAGCCCCGCTGGGGGGGCAGGGACCTACGAGCAGTACTTC
NA | NA | TRBJ2-3 | 18 | TRBV15 | CATSRDFGGARSTDTQYF | TGTGCCACCAGCAGAGATTTCGGCGGGGCCCGTAGCACAGATACGCAGTATTTT
NA | NA | TRBJ2-1 | 12 | TRBV4-2 | CASRNPINEQFF | TGTGCCAGCAGAAACCCTATCAATGAGCAGTTCTTC
NA | NA | TRBJ2-2 | 16 | TRBV6-6 | CASSQGKGQSTGELFF | TGTGCCAGCAGTCAGGGGAAGGGGCAGAGCACCGGGGAGCTGTTTTTT
NA | NA | TRBJ2-1 | 13 | TRBV28 | CASSLVEGVGWFF | TGTGCCAGCAGCTTGGTCGAGGGAGTTGGGTGGTTCTTC
TRBD2 | NA | TRBJ2-7 | 15 | TRBV5-1 | CASSSGLAGGNEQYF | TGCGCCAGCAGCTCGGGACTAGCGGGGGGAAACGAGCAGTACTTC
NA | NA | TRBJ1-3 | 16 | TRBV5-1 | CASSPSPGRAGNTIYF | TGCGCCAGCAGCCCATCTCCGGGCAGGGCTGGAAACACCATATATTTT
NA | NA | TRBJ1-5 | 15 | TRBV7-7 | CASSSHTSGDQPQHF | TGTGCTAGCAGCTCCCACACCTCCGGGGATCAGCCCCAGCATTTT
TRBD1 | NA | TRBJ1-6 | 15 | TRBV7-9 | CASSVRQGGDSPLHF | TGTGCCAGCAGCGTACGACAGGGTGGGGATTCACCCCTCCACTTT
TRBD1 | NA | TRBJ2-7 | 15 | TRBV28 | CASSHSGTGGGEQYF | TGTGCCAGCAGCCACTCCGGGACAGGGGGCGGCGAGCAGTACTTC
NA | NA | TRBJ2-1 | 16 | TRBV4-2 | CASSQAAGSSYNEQFF | TGTGCCAGCAGCCAAGCGGCGGGGTCTTCCTACAATGAGCAGTTCTTC
TRBD2 | once | TRBJ2-1 | 15 | TRBV6-6 | CASSFTSGSGHEQFF | TGTGCCAGCAGTTTCACTAGCGGGAGTGGGCATGAGCAGTTCTTC
TRBD1 | NA | TRBJ2-5 | 13 | TRBV5-4 | CASSFTGEKTQYF | TGTGCCAGCAGCTTTACAGGGGAAAAGACCCAGTACTTC
NA | NA | TRBJ1-2 | 14 | TRBV4-1 | CASSQSMGDYGYTF | TGCGCCAGCAGCCAAAGTATGGGCGACTATGGCTACACCTTC
TRBD1 | NA | TRBJ1-5 | 15 | TRBV6-6 | CASSLTGGSNQPQHF | TGTGCCAGCAGCTTGACAGGGGGAAGTAATCAGCCCCAGCATTTT
TRBD2 | NA | TRBJ2-7 | 16 | TRBV19 | CASSTSFSGSAYEQYF | TGTGCCAGTAGTACTTCCTTTAGCGGGAGCGCCTACGAGCAGTACTTC
TRBD1 | NA | TRBJ1-1 | 15 | TRBV5-4 | CASSLETGQGFEAFF | TGTGCCAGCAGCTTGGAGACGGGACAGGGATTTGAAGCTTTCTTT
TRBD2 | NA | TRBJ2-3 | 16 | TRBV5-6 | CASSAYASGGADTQYF | TGTGCCAGCAGCGCATATGCTAGCGGGGGGGCAGATACGCAGTATTTT
NA | NA | TRBJ2-2 | 16 | TRBV5-4 | CASSLEGGPNTGELFF | TGTGCCAGCAGCTTGGAGGGGGGGCCTAACACCGGGGAGCTGTTTTTT